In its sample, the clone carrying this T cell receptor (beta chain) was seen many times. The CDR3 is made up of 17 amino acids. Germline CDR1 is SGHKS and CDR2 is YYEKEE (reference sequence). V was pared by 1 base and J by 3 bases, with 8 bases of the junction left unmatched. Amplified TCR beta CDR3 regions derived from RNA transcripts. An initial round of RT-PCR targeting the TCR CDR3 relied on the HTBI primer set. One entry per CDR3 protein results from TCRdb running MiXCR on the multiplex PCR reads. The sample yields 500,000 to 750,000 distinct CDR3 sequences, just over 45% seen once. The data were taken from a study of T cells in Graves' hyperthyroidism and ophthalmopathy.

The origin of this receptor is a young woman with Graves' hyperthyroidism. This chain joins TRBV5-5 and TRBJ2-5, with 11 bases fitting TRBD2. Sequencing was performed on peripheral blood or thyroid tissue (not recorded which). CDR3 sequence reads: CASSLRYSGRGEETQYF. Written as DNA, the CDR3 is TGTGCCAGCAGCTTGAGATATAGCGGGAGGGGCGAAGAGACCCAGTACTTC.